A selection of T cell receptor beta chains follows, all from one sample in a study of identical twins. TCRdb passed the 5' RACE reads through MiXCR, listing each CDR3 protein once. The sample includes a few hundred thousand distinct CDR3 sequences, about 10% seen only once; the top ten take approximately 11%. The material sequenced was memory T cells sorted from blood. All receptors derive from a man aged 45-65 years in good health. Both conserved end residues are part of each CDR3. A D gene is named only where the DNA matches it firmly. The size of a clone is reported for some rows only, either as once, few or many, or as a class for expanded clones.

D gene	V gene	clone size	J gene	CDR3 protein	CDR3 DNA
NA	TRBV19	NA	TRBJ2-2	CASSIRRAGELFF	TGTGCCAGTAGTATCCGACGGGCCGGGGAGCTGTTTTTT
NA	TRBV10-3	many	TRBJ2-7	CAISDRAVSYEQYF	TGTGCCATCAGTGATAGGGCGGTCTCCTACGAGCAGTACTTC
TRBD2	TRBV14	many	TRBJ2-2	CASRPSGTGGAGELFF	TGTGCCAGCAGACCAAGCGGGACGGGTGGTGCCGGGGAGCTGTTTTTT
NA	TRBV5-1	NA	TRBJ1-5	CASSLGPGEPQPQHF	TGCGCCAGCAGCTTGGGGCCAGGGGAACCTCAGCCCCAGCATTTT
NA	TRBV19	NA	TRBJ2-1	CASSPTRTNEQFF	TGTGCCAGTAGCCCAACTCGAACCAATGAGCAGTTCTTC
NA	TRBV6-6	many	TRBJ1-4	CASADPGEKLFF	TGTGCCAGCGCAGACCCGGGGGAAAAACTGTTTTTT
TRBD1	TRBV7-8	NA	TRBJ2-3	CASSDRDRGTDTQYF	TGTGCCAGCAGCGACCGGGACAGGGGGACCGATACGCAGTATTTT
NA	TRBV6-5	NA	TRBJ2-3	CASSYESTGARTDTQYF	TGTGCCAGCAGTTATGAGTCGACGGGGGCCCGGACAGATACGCAGTATTTT
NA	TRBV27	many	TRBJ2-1	CASRDGLQPYNEQFF	TGTGCCAGCAGGGACGGACTACAGCCCTACAATGAGCAGTTCTTC
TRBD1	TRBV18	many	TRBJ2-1	CASSQLTGGNEQFF	TGTGCCAGCTCACAGTTGACAGGGGGGAATGAGCAGTTCTTC
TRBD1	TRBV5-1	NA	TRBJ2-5	CASSTGQGETQYF	TGCGCCAGCAGCACCGGACAGGGAGAGACCCAGTACTTC